What follows are 26 T cell receptor beta chains derived from one specimen sequenced in a study of T cells after yellow fever vaccination. TCRdb redid the calling of the 5' RACE reads with MiXCR, one entry per CDR3 protein. Of around 250,000 distinct CDR3 sequences in the sample, roughly 7.2% were seen once. Specimen: CD4+ T cells sorted from PBMCs, collected 15 days after the yellow fever booster vaccination. The receptor source for this set is a man in his thirties or forties who received the YFV17D yellow fever vaccine.

The chain joins TRBV19 to TRBJ2-1, with 12 bases lining up with TRBD2. Germline V gene data show CDR1 as LNHDA and CDR2 as SQIVND (reference sequence). J lost 9 bases, V lost 6 bases, and 3 bases had no gene match. CDR3 length: 13 amino acids. The CDR3 region has the DNA TGTGCCAGTAGACTAGCGGGAGGCAGTGAGCAGTTCTTC. Its translation: CASRLAGGSEQFF.

The chain employs TRBV27 and TRBJ2-5, with TRBD2 identical over 12 bases. Germline-derived CDR1 and CDR2 are MNHEY and SMNVEV (reference sequence). V gave up 5 bases and J gave up 1 base; unmatched junction bases: 8. The CDR3 is 17 residues long. The CDR3 region has the DNA TGTGCCAGCAGTGCCGCTGGACTAGCGGGGCTCCAAGAGACCCAGTACTTC. Translation gives CASSAAGLAGLQETQYF.

The chain has TRBV19 and TRBJ2-3; D ambiguous. The CDR3 runs 17 residues. CDR1 LNHDA and CDR2 SQIVND come from the germline V gene (reference sequence). Trimming left V 3 bases short and J 2 bases short, with 18 bases between. The chain's CDR3 is CASSMGFGSGFTDTQYF. The CDR3 DNA reads TGTGCCAGTAGTATGGGGTTCGGGTCGGGTTTCACAGATACGCAGTATTTT.

This clonotype turned up a few times. CDR3 sequence (DNA): TGTGCCAGCAGCGTAGGTTCAAGCTCCTACAATGAGCAGTTCTTC. This gives the protein CASSVGSSSYNEQFF. This chain joins TRBV9 and TRBJ2-1; D is ambiguous. V lost 0 bases to trimming and J lost 0 bases, with 7 bases between them. Germline V lookup: CDR1 SGDLS, CDR2 YYNGEE. This CDR3 spans 15 amino acids. Full variable domain (remainder filled in from reference TRBV9 and TRBJ2-1): DSGVTQTPKHLITATGQRVTLRCSPRSGDLSVYWYQQSLDQGLQFLIQYYNGEERAKGNILERFSAQQFPDLHSELNLSSLELGDSALYFCASSVGSSSYNEQFFGPGTRLTVL.

In its sample, this clonotype was seen a few times. The chain couples TRBV28 to TRBJ2-3, with a tentative D call TRBD1 (5 bases). The CDR3 spans 12 residues. V shed 5 bases and J shed 6 bases, with 9 bases lying between them. Germline V lookup: CDR1 MDHEN, CDR2 SYDVKM. This CDR3 is CASSLRVDTQYF. The CDR3 nucleotides read TGTGCCAGCAGTCTCAGGGTGGATACGCAGTATTTT.

The chain couples TRBV30 to TRBJ2-1; 10 nucleotides align to TRBD1. CDR3 length: 13 amino acids. J lost 7 bases, V lost 2 bases, and 2 bases had no gene match. CDR1 and CDR2 (germline): GTSNPN, SVGIG (reference sequence). The CDR3: CAWSRDRGNEQFF. CDR3 sequence (DNA): TGTGCCTGGAGTAGGGACAGGGGAAATGAGCAGTTCTTC.

This clonotype was picked up a small number of times. The V gene is TRBV12-3 or TRBV12-4, the J gene TRBJ2-3; D remains ambiguous. This CDR3 region has 13 residues. Trimming removed 3 bases from V and 12 bases from J, with 16 bases in between. The CDR3 nucleotides are TGTGCCAGCAGTTTCTCCTTGGATACAACCCAGTATTTT. It is translated as CASSFSLDTTQYF.

The table lists this clonotype with a few counts. The J gene is TRBJ1-4, the V gene TRBV29-1, with 10 positions matching TRBD1. The CDR3 spans 12 residues. The germline V gene has CDR1 SQVTM and CDR2 ANQGSEA. Losses at the gene ends were 4 bases for V and 7 bases for J; bases not matched to a gene: 0. CDR3 nucleotide sequence: TGCAGCGTTGGACAGGGGGCTGAAAAACTGTTTTTT. This translates into CSVGQGAEKLFF.

This chain joins TRBV25-1 and TRBJ2-7, with 9 nucleotides matching TRBD2. Germline V gene sequence: CDR1 MGHDK, CDR2 SYGVNS. The CDR3 sequence is 16 residues long. The V and J ends lost 3 bases and 2 bases, in that order; junction bases with no gene match: 8. CDR3 residues: CASSETGTSTAYEQYF. CDR3 DNA sequence: TGTGCCAGCAGTGAGACCGGGACTAGCACGGCCTACGAGCAGTACTTC.

V usage is TRBV7-2 and J usage is TRBJ2-1, with 9 bases aligning to TRBD2. CDR1 and CDR2 from the germline V gene are SGHTA and FQGNSA. This CDR3 has 16 amino acids. V shed 4 bases and J 6 bases; nucleotides not matched to a gene: 10. Written as DNA, the CDR3 is TGTGCCAGCAGCTACACGGGGACTAGCTCGTCCAATGAGCAGTTCTTC. This encodes CASSYTGTSSSNEQFF.

The genes are TRBV7-9 and TRBJ2-5; D ambiguous. The germline V gene encodes CDR1 SEHNR and CDR2 FQNEAQ (reference sequence). The V and J ends lost 5 bases and 5 bases respectively, with 9 bases between them. The CDR3 is 12 amino acids. DNA of the CDR3: TGTGCCAGCAGCCCCGGAGCCGAGACCCAGTACTTC. Its protein product is CASSPGAETQYF. Drawing the rest from reference TRBV7-9 and TRBJ2-5, the complete variable domain is DTGVSQNPRHKITKRGQNVTFRCDPISEHNRLYWYRQTLGQGPEFLTYFQNEAQLEKSRLLSDRFSAERPKGSFSTLEIQRTEQGDSAMYLCASSPGAETQYFGPGTRLLVL.

The chain employs TRBV5-1 and TRBJ2-1, with D possibly matching TRBD2 (6 bases). Germline assignment: CDR1 SGHRS and CDR2 YFSETQ. Trimming cost V 3 bases and J 4 bases, with 14 bases left between them. The CDR3 is made up of 15 amino acids. The CDR3 nucleotides read TGCGCCAGCAGCTCCACGGGGGAGTCGTACAATGAGCAGTTCTTC. This codes for CASSSTGESYNEQFF.

Many counts were recorded for this clonotype. The gene calls are TRBV12-3 or TRBV12-4 and TRBJ2-3; TRBD2 matches 10 bases. The J segment lost 3 bases and the V segment lost 6 bases, leaving 9 bases of the junction unmatched. This CDR3 spans 16 amino acids. Here the CDR3 reads CASSRLAGGGTDTQYF. DNA for the CDR3: TGTGCCAGCAGCAGACTAGCGGGTGGTGGGACAGATACGCAGTATTTT.

This clonotype was observed a handful of times. The CDR3 sequence: CASSLMDEQYF. The DNA of the CDR3 is TGTGCCAGCAGCTTAATGGACGAGCAGTACTTC. The rearrangement uses TRBV7-9 and TRBJ2-7; D is uncertain. The ends were cut back, 2 bases at V and 5 bases at J, with 4 bases in the middle. CDR3 length: 11 residues. Germline-derived CDR1 and CDR2 are SEHNR and FQNEAQ (reference sequence).

Note on this clonotype: This may be a read error: a much more frequent sequence differs by one nucleotide. The rearrangement links TRBV6-2 or TRBV6-3 to TRBJ2-1; D gene unclear. CDR3 length: 14 amino acids. Per germline, CDR1 MNHEY and CDR2 SVGEGT. Trimming took 7 bases from V and 4 from J, leaving 14 bases between them. CDR3 sequence: CASTQIVGYNEQFF. Written as DNA, the CDR3 is TGTGCCAGCACCCAGATAGTTGGGTACAATGAGCAGTTCTTC.

This clonotype was seen more than once but under ten times. V and J are TRBV9 and TRBJ2-1; tentatively, D is TRBD2 (5 bases). The germline V gene encodes CDR1 SGDLS and CDR2 YYNGEE. The CDR3 is 16 amino acids. Trimming cost V 0 bases and J 4 bases, with 14 bases left between them. The CDR3: CASSVGGLGGYNEQFF. In nucleotides, the CDR3 is TGTGCCAGCAGCGTAGGAGGTCTTGGCGGGTACAATGAGCAGTTCTTC.

This clonotype was observed many times. The chain links TRBV20-1 to TRBJ2-1; TRBD2 agrees at 9 bases. The CDR3 extends over 15 amino acids. Losses at the gene ends were 2 bases for V and 2 bases for J; bases not matched to a gene: 4. CDR1 and CDR2 (germline): DFQATT, SNEGSKA (reference sequence). CDR3 nucleotide sequence: TGCAGTGCTAGAAGGGCGGGAGGGCCCTACAATGAGCAGTTCTTC. Translating it yields CSARRAGGPYNEQFF.

This clonotype turned up a few times. The chain couples TRBV18 to TRBJ2-1; no clear D. This CDR3 contains 16 residues. The germline gives CDR1 KGHSH, CDR2 LQKENI. Trimming removed 3 bases from V and 0 bases from J, with 12 bases in between. DNA for the CDR3: TGTGCCAGCTCACCGGCGGCGCCAATCTCCTACAATGAGCAGTTCTTC. Translation gives CASSPAAPISYNEQFF.

This clonotype has only a few counts. The chain carries TRBV20-1 and TRBJ1-1, with 9 bases aligning to TRBD1. J was trimmed by 1 base and V by 4 bases; bases with no gene match: 7. The CDR3 has 15 residues. Germline CDR1 and CDR2: DFQATT and SNEGSKA (reference sequence). CDR3 loop: CSAIYRGQGNTEAFF. The CDR3 nucleotides read TGCAGTGCTATCTACAGGGGGCAAGGGAACACTGAAGCTTTCTTT.

The V gene is TRBV7-2, the J gene TRBJ2-2; D unclear. The ends were cut back, 3 bases at V and 12 bases at J, with 14 bases in the middle. The germline gives CDR1 SGHTA, CDR2 FQGNSA. This CDR3 region has 13 residues. The CDR3: CASSFGSPPQLFF. In DNA form, the CDR3 reads TGTGCCAGCAGCTTTGGCTCCCCCCCCCAGCTGTTTTTT. The full variable domain, in which reference TRBV7-2 and TRBJ2-2 provide the parts outside the CDR3, is GAGVSQSPSNKVTEKGKDVELRCDPISGHTALYWYRQSLGQGLEFLIYFQGNSAPDKSGLPSDRFSAERTGGSVSTLTIQRTQQEDSAVYLCASSFGSPPQLFFGEGSRLTVL.

This clonotype has more than one count but fewer than ten. V is TRBV7-9 and J is TRBJ1-5; no firm D call. The ends were cut back, 3 bases at V and 9 bases at J, with 21 bases in the middle. The germline gives CDR1 SEHNR, CDR2 FQNEAQ (reference sequence). The CDR3 totals 16 residues. The CDR3 coding sequence is TGTGCCAGCAGCTTCAAGTCAGATCGCGGTTCAGGGCCCCAGCATTTT. Its protein is CASSFKSDRGSGPQHF.

The V call is TRBV20-1, the J call TRBJ2-6; D gene unclear. The V gene lost 1 base and the J gene lost 0 bases, with 16 bases spanning the gap. CDR1 and CDR2 from the germline V gene are DFQATT and SNEGSKA (reference sequence). This CDR3 spans 18 amino acids. The CDR3 sequence: CSARVRARAHSGANVLTF. CDR3 sequence (DNA): TGCAGTGCTAGAGTTCGGGCCCGGGCCCACTCTGGGGCCAACGTCCTGACTTTC.

This clonotype was picked up a small number of times. The chain is built from TRBV5-6 and TRBJ2-2; 8 bases are a match to TRBD2. The CDR3 runs to 16 residues. CDR1 SGHDT and CDR2 YYEEEE come from the germline V gene. Trimming removed 0 bases from V and 4 bases from J; junction bases left unmatched: 5. The CDR3 region is CASSLVSGKLTGELFF. Written as DNA, the CDR3 is TGTGCCAGCAGCTTGGTTAGCGGGAAACTCACCGGGGAGCTGTTTTTT.

V and J are TRBV6-5 and TRBJ2-1; possibly TRBD1 or TRBD2 for D (5 bases each). CDR1 is MNHEY, CDR2 SVGAGI, per germline. The CDR3 has 17 amino acids. The V end lost 2 bases, the J end lost 7 bases, and 21 bases lay between the germline ends. The CDR3: CASSYKRLALEGNEQFF. CDR3 coding DNA: TGTGCCAGCAGTTACAAGCGCCTAGCCTTAGAGGGGAATGAGCAGTTCTTC.

This clonotype was picked up many times. The CDR3 region is CASSLAGGKETQYF. As DNA, the CDR3 is TGTGCCAGCAGTTTAGCGGGAGGAAAAGAGACCCAGTACTTC. The rearrangement uses TRBV28 and TRBJ2-5; 8 bases align to TRBD2. The germline CDR1 and CDR2 sequences are MDHEN and SYDVKM. This CDR3 contains 14 residues. The junction had 2 bases not matched to a gene; V was cut back by 2 bases and J by 3 bases.

This clonotype showed up just a few times. The chain couples TRBV2 to TRBJ2-7; 13 nucleotides match TRBD2. Losses at the gene ends were 7 bases for V and 8 bases for J; bases not matched to a gene: 5. The CDR3 runs 13 residues. In germline, CDR1 is SNHLY, CDR2 FYNNEI. The CDR3 sequence: CASMTGTSGKQYF. Written as DNA, the CDR3 is TGTGCCAGCATGACCGGGACTAGCGGGAAGCAGTACTTC.